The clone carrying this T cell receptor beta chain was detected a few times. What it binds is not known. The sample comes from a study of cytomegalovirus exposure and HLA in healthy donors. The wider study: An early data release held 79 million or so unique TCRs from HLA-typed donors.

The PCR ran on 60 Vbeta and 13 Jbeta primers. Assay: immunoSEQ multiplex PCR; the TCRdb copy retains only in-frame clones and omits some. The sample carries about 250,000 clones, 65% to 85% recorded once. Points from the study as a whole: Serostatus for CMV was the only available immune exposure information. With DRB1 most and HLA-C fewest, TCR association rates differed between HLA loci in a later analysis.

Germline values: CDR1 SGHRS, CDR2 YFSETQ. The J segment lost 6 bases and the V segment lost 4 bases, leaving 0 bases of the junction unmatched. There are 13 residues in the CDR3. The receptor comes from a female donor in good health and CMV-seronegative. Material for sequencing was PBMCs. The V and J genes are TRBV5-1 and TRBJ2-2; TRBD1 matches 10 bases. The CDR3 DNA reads TGCGCCAGCAGCGGGACAGGGGCCGGGGAGCTGTTTTTT. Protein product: CASSGTGAGELFF.